This T cell receptor beta chain was documented in a study of molecular identifiers for immune sequencing clone quantification. Study-wide context: The replicates split RNA from approximately 20,000 or 100,000 naive CD8 cells five ways and sequenced four.

A remark on this clonotype: The antigen remains unidentified.

Overall study results and limits: Clonotypes surpassing 20 RNA copies contained over 97% of effector molecules, versus under 1% in naive cells.

This CDR3 region has 15 residues. V lost 2 bases, J lost 5 bases, and 3 bases stayed unmatched. CDR1 SGHVS and CDR2 FQNEAQ come from the germline V gene. Using its own MiXCR run on the PCR reads, TCRdb lists one record per CDR3 protein. The sample has around 65,000 distinct CDR3 sequences; less than 20% are singletons. Sequencing libraries of naive CD8 cells derived from approximately 22,000 to 940,000 sorted cells with 10%, 30% or 50% RNA. The CD8+CD4-CCR7+CD45RA+ phenotype defined the sorted naive CD8 T cells. The sequenced sample was naive CD8+ T cells from blood, with Jurkat cell RNA spiked in. Subset: FACS-sorted CD8+CD4-CCR7+CD45RA+ naive T cells. V gene TRBV7-8 combines with J gene TRBJ2-1; 10 bases fit TRBD2. This clonotype was obtained from a human donor in good health. Some libraries in this study had Jurkat cell RNA spiked in. CDR3 loop: CASSLLAGVNNEQFF. As DNA, the CDR3 is TGTGCCAGCAGCTTACTAGCGGGAGTCAACAATGAGCAGTTCTTC.